A selection of T cell receptor beta chains follows, all from one sample in a study of T cells after yellow fever vaccination. TCRdb reprocessed the 5' RACE reads via MiXCR and lists one record per CDR3 protein. The table records a few hundred thousand distinct CDR3 sequences, 3% to 4.5% of them present only once. The sequencing used PBMCs, collected 5 days after the yellow fever booster vaccination. These receptors came from a man between 18 and 29 years old who received the YFV17D yellow fever vaccine. CDR3s include the opening cysteine and the closing phenylalanine or tryptophan. D genes are given only for firm matches. Size tells how often a clone was seen (once, few, many) or the class of an expanded clone, and some rows leave it out.

d_call: .
clone_size: many
v_call: TRBV4-1
j_call: TRBJ1-1
cdr3_nt: TGCGCCAGCAGCCAAGATTTTGGAGCAGCCGAAGCTTTCTTT
cdr3_aa: CASSQDFGAAEAFF

d_call: TRBD2
clone_size: .
v_call: TRBV20-1
j_call: TRBJ2-1
cdr3_nt: TGCAGTGCTACCCCACGGGGGGGGGCATACAATGAGCAGTTCTTC
cdr3_aa: CSATPRGGAYNEQFF

d_call: .
clone_size: few
v_call: TRBV5-4
j_call: TRBJ1-6
cdr3_nt: TGTGCCAGCAGCTACACCGGGAAGAATTCACCCCTCCACTTT
cdr3_aa: CASSYTGKNSPLHF

d_call: .
clone_size: few
v_call: TRBV7-2
j_call: TRBJ1-2
cdr3_nt: TGTGCCAGCAGCTTAGCCAAGGGGGGCAGGGAATATGGCTACACCTTC
cdr3_aa: CASSLAKGGREYGYTF

d_call: TRBD1
clone_size: few
v_call: TRBV12-3/TRBV12-4
j_call: TRBJ2-3
cdr3_nt: TGTGCCAGCAGGAATACAGGGGGCCCCCCAGTTGGTCCGCAGTATTTT
cdr3_aa: CASRNTGGPPVGPQYF

d_call: TRBD1
clone_size: many
v_call: TRBV10-3
j_call: TRBJ2-1
cdr3_nt: TGTGCCATCAGTGCCCGGGACAGGGAGAATGAGCAGTTCTTC
cdr3_aa: CAISARDRENEQFF

d_call: .
clone_size: many
v_call: TRBV27
j_call: TRBJ2-3
cdr3_nt: TGTGCCAGCAGTGGAAGGGGCGCAGATACGCAGTATTTT
cdr3_aa: CASSGRGADTQYF

d_call: .
clone_size: many
v_call: TRBV5-4
j_call: TRBJ1-6
cdr3_nt: TGTGCCAGCAGTTCTCAGGTGGGACATTCACCCCTCCACTTT
cdr3_aa: CASSSQVGHSPLHF

d_call: .
clone_size: .
v_call: TRBV12-3/TRBV12-4
j_call: TRBJ1-2
cdr3_nt: TGTGCCAGCAGCCCCCACAAAGTCGGGGAGAGGCTCTATGGCTACACCTTC
cdr3_aa: CASSPHKVGERLYGYTF

d_call: .
clone_size: many
v_call: TRBV20-1
j_call: TRBJ1-1
cdr3_nt: TGCAGTGCTAGCGAGGTGGAAGCTTTCTTT
cdr3_aa: CSASEVEAFF

d_call: .
clone_size: few
v_call: TRBV7-2
j_call: TRBJ2-7
cdr3_nt: TGTGCCAGCAGCTTATTGGCGGGACACGAGTACGAGCAGTACTTC
cdr3_aa: CASSLLAGHEYEQYF

d_call: TRBD2
clone_size: few
v_call: TRBV15
j_call: TRBJ2-3
cdr3_nt: TGTGCCACCAGCAGAGATCATTCTAGCGGGGGCTCTAGCACAGATACGCAGTATTTT
cdr3_aa: CATSRDHSSGGSSTDTQYF

d_call: TRBD1
clone_size: few
v_call: TRBV5-4
j_call: TRBJ1-1
cdr3_nt: TGTGCCAGCAGCTTGGGATCCTACCTGGGACAGGCGGCTGAAGCTTTCTTT
cdr3_aa: CASSLGSYLGQAAEAFF

d_call: .
clone_size: many
v_call: TRBV5-1
j_call: TRBJ1-5
cdr3_nt: TGCGCCAGCAGCTCGGAGGGCAGCAATCAGCCCCAGCATTTT
cdr3_aa: CASSSEGSNQPQHF

d_call: TRBD2
clone_size: few
v_call: TRBV7-3
j_call: TRBJ2-1
cdr3_nt: TGTGCCAGCAGCTTTACTAGCGGCAATGAGCAGTTCTTC
cdr3_aa: CASSFTSGNEQFF

d_call: .
clone_size: .
v_call: TRBV4-3
j_call: TRBJ2-5
cdr3_nt: TGCGCCAGCAGCCAAGCTGGGAGGGGGCGATGGGAGACCCAGTACTTC
cdr3_aa: CASSQAGRGRWETQYF

d_call: TRBD1
clone_size: many
v_call: TRBV20-1
j_call: TRBJ2-7
cdr3_nt: TGCAGTGCTAGAGTTTCGGACAGGAGCTCCTACGAGCAGTACTTC
cdr3_aa: CSARVSDRSSYEQYF